The T cell receptor (beta chain) described here comes from a study of T cells after yellow fever vaccination. Study-wide context: SMART-Seq v4 Ultra Low Input prepared libraries from low-cell fractions. Study outcomes and limitations: On re-exposure, the response was weaker but peaked faster, at day 5 versus 15.

TCRdb re-analysed the 5' RACE reads in MiXCR, keeping a single row per CDR3 protein. The sample has some 600,000 distinct CDR3 sequences; approximately 13% are singletons. CDR1 and CDR2 from the germline V gene are MNHEY and SMNVEV (reference sequence). Trimming stripped 2 bases from V and 2 bases from J, with 13 bases between. The CDR3 length is 17 residues. The sample holds a few counts of this clonotype. What it binds is unknown. The clonotype was recovered from a man aged 25-40 years who received the YFV17D yellow fever vaccine. The sample here was PBMCs, taken on the day of the yellow fever booster vaccination. The chain has TRBV27 and TRBJ2-6, with D maybe TRBD1 (6 bases). CDR3 amino acids: CASSLVPGTPGANVLTF. The DNA of the CDR3 is TGTGCCAGCAGTTTAGTCCCCGGGACACCTGGGGCCAACGTCCTGACTTTC.